This T cell receptor (beta chain) was recovered during a study of T cells in tuberculosis. Study summary: This South African cohort compared adolescents with or without latent tuberculosis against adults with active tuberculosis. The study, taken as a whole, reports: Samples were chosen by availability of cryopreserved specimens. Active tuberculosis TCR-alpha repertoires lay closer to GMM-specific TCRs than IGRA-negative controls, suggesting clonal expansion.

Sequenced by immunoSEQ multiplex PCR; TCRdb stores in-frame clones only, minus some. The data hold some 47,000 clones, with 90% to 95% observed a single time. Latent tuberculosis screening used tuberculin skin test and IGRA at entry. From germline, CDR1 is LNHDA and CDR2 SQIVND (reference sequence). There are 15 residues in the CDR3. V lost 3 bases, J lost 0 bases, and 3 bases stayed unmatched. Regarding this clone: Antigen unknown.

The V gene is TRBV19, the J gene TRBJ2-7, with TRBD1 matching 9 bases. Sequencing was performed on PBMCs. The origin of this receptor is a donor aged 10-30 years with latent tuberculosis or without tuberculosis infection. The CDR3 protein is CASSMGTGSSYEQYF. The CDR3 nucleotides read TGTGCCAGTAGTATGGGGACAGGGTCCTCCTACGAGCAGTACTTC.